This T cell receptor beta chain was sequenced in a study of blood T cell repertoires in COVID-19. Across the whole study: Sites in the United States, Italy and Spain provided acute and convalescent COVID-19 samples.

Libraries were prepared by immunoSEQ multiplex PCR; TCRdb keeps only in-frame clonotypes and omits some of them. The sample consists of tens of thousands of clones, just over 85% of them appearing once. Germline CDR1 is SGHVS and CDR2 is FQNEAQ. V lost 1 base to trimming and J lost 8 bases, with 20 bases between them. The CDR3 is 16 amino acids. The TCR sequence derives from a young man with acute or convalescent COVID-19. Sequencing used peripheral blood. The rearrangement uses TRBV7-8 and TRBJ1-1; no definite D call. This CDR3 reads CASSLVGSSPGSEAFF. The CDR3 nucleotides read TGTGCCAGCAGCTTAGTTGGTTCTTCTCCGGGGTCAGAAGCTTTCTTT.